This T cell receptor beta chain was sequenced for a study of OX40 agonist ivuxolimab in advanced cancers. On the study more broadly: Partial responses were achieved by three patients: one hepatocellular carcinoma, two cutaneous melanoma. Findings of the study overall: Low normalized T-cell clonal expansion also characterized some of the nonresponders.

Using immunoSEQ multiplex PCR, the repertoire was profiled, and TCRdb retains in-frame clones only, with some absent. The sample records roughly 68,000 clones, around 90% being singletons. This clone was picked up one time. What it binds is not known. The CDR3 contains 13 residues. CDR1 is SGHTA, CDR2 FQGNSA, per germline. V gave up 3 bases and J gave up 13 bases; unmatched junction bases: 9. Patients were ruled out by autoimmune disease history or systemic immunosuppression. Blood specimens came from baseline, cycle 4 day 1, and cycle 7 day 1. This TCR derives from an adult with an advanced solid tumor such as melanoma, head and neck, liver or kidney cancer. The sequencing here drew on CD4+ or CD8+ T cells sorted from blood, taken in a trial of the OX40 agonist ivuxolimab. This chain uses TRBV7-2 with TRBJ2-3; 8 bases line up with TRBD1. This CDR3 is CASSLGTGQEEYF. The CDR3 bases are TGTGCCAGCAGCTTGGGGACGGGACAGGAGGAGTATTTT.